The 3 T cell receptor beta chains below were found in one sample sequenced in a study of cytomegalovirus exposure and HLA in healthy donors. With 60 Vbeta and 13 Jbeta primers, the PCR was carried out. Method: immunoSEQ multiplex PCR; TCRdb's copy keeps in-frame clones and lacks some. Here the sample spans approximately 150,000 clones, around 73% being singletons. The sample was PBMCs. Receptors were obtained from a woman aged 18-30 years in good health and CMV-seropositive.

In this sample, this clone turned up once. This rearrangement joins TRBV6-1 to TRBJ2-7, with a tentative D call TRBD2 (5 bases). Germline V gene lookup returns CDR1 MNHNS and CDR2 SASEGT. V was clipped by 8 bases and J by 5 bases, with 13 bases between them. The CDR3 covers 12 residues. CDR3 amino acids: CASGGGFDEQYF. The CDR3, as DNA: TGTGCCAGCGGAGGCGGGTTTGACGAGCAGTACTTC.

This rearrangement joins TRBV5-5 to TRBJ2-2, with a weak D call TRBD2 (7 bases). The germline V and J ends were trimmed by 3 bases and 2 bases, with 14 bases remaining between them. This CDR3 has 16 residues. Germline-derived CDR1 and CDR2 are SGHKS and YYEKEE (reference sequence). CDR3 nucleotide sequence: TGTGCCAGCAGCTCCCTCGGGGGGCTAAACACCGGGGAGCTGTTTTTT. This sequence encodes CASSSLGGLNTGELFF.

The genes are TRBV6-5 and TRBJ2-7; 7 positions match TRBD2. Per germline, CDR1 MNHEY and CDR2 SVGAGI. The CDR3 is 15 amino acids. V lost 0 bases to trimming and J lost 4 bases; unmatched junction nucleotides: 6. CDR3 in DNA: TGTGCCAGCAGTTACTCGAGTGCGGGGGATTACGAGCAGTACTTC. Translation gives CASSYSSAGDYEQYF.